Listed below are T cell receptor beta chains from one sample, sequenced in a study of blood T cell repertoires in COVID-19. Clones were sequenced by immunoSEQ multiplex PCR, and TCRdb holds only the in-frame ones, with some missing. The table has 250,000 to 400,000 clones, roughly 90% seen once. The sample was PBMCs or T cells enriched from blood (not recorded which). The receptors here all came from a man aged 60 to 69 who had recovered from COVID-19. CDR3s include the opening cysteine and the closing phenylalanine or tryptophan.

TRBV6-2/TRBV6-3 | CASSYSPRTGRVGQPQHF
TRBV24-1 | CATSGGQYYEQYF
TRBV3-1/TRBV3-2 | CASSPGQANTEAFF
TRBV5-4 | CASSYSDRAPGNTIYF
TRBV6-5 | CASSRQGAPNEQFF
TRBV20-1 | CSASARASSYNEQFF
TRBV27 | CASSSMREQYF
TRBV18 | CASSLLGLAGVEWFF
TRBV27 | CASSLQGTSRKTQYF
TRBV12-3/TRBV12-4 | CASRGGIEQFF
TRBV29-1 | CSAGTGANTEAFF
TRBV6-6 | CASSQNQPQHF
TRBV4-3 | CASSQRLAGWGELPLQETQYF
TRBV7-9 | CASSPRQGQGETQYF
TRBV9 | CASSPRDRGWDEQFF
TRBV5-4 | CASSLMGLYNEQFF
TRBV7-3 | CASSSGQGDGYTF
TRBV2 | CASSGGQHLNQPQHF
TRBV9 | CASSGGAGGSRNEQFF
TRBV30 | CAWSVGAGSSGNTIYF
TRBV28 | CASSPSGSGGFTDTQYF
TRBV5-5 | CASSLVGAGLAGGPTGELFF
TRBV7-8 | CASSPTGVGGYTF
TRBV27 | CASSLRGTSGSLGNEQFF
TRBV2 | CASQFRGETQYF
TRBV7-2 | CASSLGYGDHYGYTF
TRBV5-1 | CASSPQGEGNQPQHF
TRBV6-5 | CASSYQGQGIYEQYF
TRBV3-1/TRBV3-2 | CASRLQGAGANVLTF
TRBV15 | CATSRGPTGQGYEQYF
TRBV4-1 | CASSQANMNTEAFF
TRBV9 | CASSKLQGSDYGYTF
TRBV4-2 | CASSQELERLEQYF
TRBV7-3 | CASSRLAFGGELFF
TRBV3-1/TRBV3-2 | CASSPQGQYEQYF
TRBV12-3/TRBV12-4 | CASSLRREGAFF
TRBV2 | CASRANPGLGYTF
TRBV18 | CASSPSQNQPQHF
TRBV20-1 | CSASRRPGLNKAFF
TRBV6-6 | CASSYSTGRNEQFF
TRBV10-2 | CASSPRGSYNSPLHF
TRBV5-1 | CASSLGDSFYNEQFF
TRBV29-1 | CSGRVGLGGYTF
TRBV3-1/TRBV3-2 | CASSRLGDNEQFF
TRBV5-1 | CASSLIVTRLRTDTQYF
TRBV5-1 | CASSWGTGGNTEAFF
TRBV9 | CASSGPRETQYF
TRBV6-2/TRBV6-3 | CASSYSARLAGAGEQFF
TRBV19 | CATKSPGFQDGYTF
TRBV7-3 | CASSLMGQGYNEQFF
TRBV24-1 | CATSFGTGGTDTQYF
TRBV5-1 | CASSLVASVKGETQYF
TRBV19 | CASTRRENEKLFF
TRBV5-6 | CASLGTEEGPQPQHF
TRBV24-1 | CATSDPKNTEAFF
TRBV29-1 | CSVEVSGRLGTQYF
TRBV12-3/TRBV12-4 | CASSQIYSDTQYF
TRBV5-1 | CASSLREGSYEQYF
TRBV30 | CAWALGGGANQPQHF
TRBV5-4 | CASQRDYQETQYF